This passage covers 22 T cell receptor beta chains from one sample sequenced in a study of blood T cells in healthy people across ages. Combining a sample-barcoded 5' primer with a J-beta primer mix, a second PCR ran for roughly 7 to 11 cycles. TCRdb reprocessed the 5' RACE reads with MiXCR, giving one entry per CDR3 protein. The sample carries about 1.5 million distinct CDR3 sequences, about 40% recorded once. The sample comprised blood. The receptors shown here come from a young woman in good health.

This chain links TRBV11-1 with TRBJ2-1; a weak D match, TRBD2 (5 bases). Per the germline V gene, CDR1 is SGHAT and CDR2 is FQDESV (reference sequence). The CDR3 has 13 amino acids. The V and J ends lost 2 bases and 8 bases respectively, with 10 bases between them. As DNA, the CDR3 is TGTGCCAGCAGCTTACTGACTACCCATGAGCAGTTCTTC. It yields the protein CASSLLTTHEQFF.

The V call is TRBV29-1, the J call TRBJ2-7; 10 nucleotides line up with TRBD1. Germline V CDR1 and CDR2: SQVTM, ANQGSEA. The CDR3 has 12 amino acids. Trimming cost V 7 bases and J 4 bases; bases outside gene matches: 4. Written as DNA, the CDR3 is TGCAGCGGGGGGGGACAGGGGTACGAGCAGTACTTC. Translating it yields CSGGGQGYEQYF.

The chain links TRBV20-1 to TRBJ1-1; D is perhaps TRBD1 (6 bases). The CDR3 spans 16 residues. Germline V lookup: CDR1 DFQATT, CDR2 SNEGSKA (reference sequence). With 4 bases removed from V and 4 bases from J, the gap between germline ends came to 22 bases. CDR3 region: CSAKEPGHTGGTEAFF. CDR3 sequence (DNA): TGCAGTGCTAAAGAACCGGGACACACGGGGGGCACTGAAGCTTTCTTT.

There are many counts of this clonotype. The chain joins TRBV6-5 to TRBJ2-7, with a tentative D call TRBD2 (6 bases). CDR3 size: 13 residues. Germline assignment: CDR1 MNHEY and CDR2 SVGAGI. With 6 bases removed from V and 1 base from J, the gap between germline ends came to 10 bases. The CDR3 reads CASSRGTSYEQYF. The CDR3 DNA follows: TGTGCCAGCAGCAGAGGGACTTCCTACGAGCAGTACTTC.

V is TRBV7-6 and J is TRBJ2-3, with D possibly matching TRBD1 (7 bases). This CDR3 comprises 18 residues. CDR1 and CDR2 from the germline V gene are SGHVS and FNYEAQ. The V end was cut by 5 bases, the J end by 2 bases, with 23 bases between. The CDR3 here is CASSRFSAGTVFTDTQYF. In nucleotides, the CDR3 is TGTGCCAGCAGCAGATTCTCCGCGGGGACAGTTTTCACAGATACGCAGTATTTT.

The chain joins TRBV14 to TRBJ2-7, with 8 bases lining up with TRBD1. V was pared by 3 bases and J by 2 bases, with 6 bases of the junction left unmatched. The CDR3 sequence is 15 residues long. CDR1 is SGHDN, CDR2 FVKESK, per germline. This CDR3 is CASSHIDRGPYEQYF. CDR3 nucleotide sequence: TGTGCCAGCAGCCATATTGACAGGGGACCCTACGAGCAGTACTTC.

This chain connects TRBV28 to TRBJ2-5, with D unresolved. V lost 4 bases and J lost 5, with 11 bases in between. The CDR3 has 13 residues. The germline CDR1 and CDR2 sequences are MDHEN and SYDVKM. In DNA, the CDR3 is TGTGCCAGCAGTTACCCTAAACGGGAGACCCAGTACTTC. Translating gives CASSYPKRETQYF.

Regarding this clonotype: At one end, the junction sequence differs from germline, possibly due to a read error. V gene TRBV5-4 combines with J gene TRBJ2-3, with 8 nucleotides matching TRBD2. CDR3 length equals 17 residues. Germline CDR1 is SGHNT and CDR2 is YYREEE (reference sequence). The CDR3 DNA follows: TGTGCCAGCAGCTTGGCATCTAGCGGGCAAAGCACAGATGCGCAGTATTTT. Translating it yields CASSLASSGQSTDAQYF. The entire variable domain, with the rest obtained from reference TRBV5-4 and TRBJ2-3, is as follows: ETGVTQSPTHLIKTRGQQVTLRCSSQSGHNTVSWYQQALGQGPQFIFQYYREEENGRGNFPPRFSGLQFPNYSSELNVNALELDDSALYLCASSLASSGQSTDAQYFGPGTRLTVL.

DNA of the CDR3: TGCAGTGCTAGGATCGGGGGGATGGGGGAGACCCAGTACTTC. Amino acid sequence: CSARIGGMGETQYF. J is TRBJ2-5 and V is TRBV20-1; TRBD2 agrees at 7 bases. In germline, CDR1 is DFQATT, CDR2 SNEGSKA (reference sequence). The CDR3 runs to 14 residues. The junction had 9 bases not matched to a gene; V was cut back by 3 bases and J by 5 bases.

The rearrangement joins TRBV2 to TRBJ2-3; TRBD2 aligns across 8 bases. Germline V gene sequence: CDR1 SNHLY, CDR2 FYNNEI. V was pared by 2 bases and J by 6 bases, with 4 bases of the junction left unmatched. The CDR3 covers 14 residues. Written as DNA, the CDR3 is TGTGCCAGCAGTGAACCGACTAGCGTGGATACGCAGTATTTT. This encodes CASSEPTSVDTQYF.

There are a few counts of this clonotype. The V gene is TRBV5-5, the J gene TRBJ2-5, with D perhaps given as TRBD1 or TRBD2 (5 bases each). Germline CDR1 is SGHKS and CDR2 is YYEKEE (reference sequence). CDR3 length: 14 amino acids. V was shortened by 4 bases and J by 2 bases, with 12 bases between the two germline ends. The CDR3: CASSPEGTQETQYF. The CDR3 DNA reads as TGTGCCAGCAGCCCTGAAGGGACGCAAGAGACCCAGTACTTC.

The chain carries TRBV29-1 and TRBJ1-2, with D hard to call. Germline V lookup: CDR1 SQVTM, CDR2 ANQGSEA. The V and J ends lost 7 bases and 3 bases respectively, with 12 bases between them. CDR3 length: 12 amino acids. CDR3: CSAEPGDYGYTF. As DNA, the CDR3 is TGCAGCGCGGAACCGGGAGACTATGGCTACACCTTC.

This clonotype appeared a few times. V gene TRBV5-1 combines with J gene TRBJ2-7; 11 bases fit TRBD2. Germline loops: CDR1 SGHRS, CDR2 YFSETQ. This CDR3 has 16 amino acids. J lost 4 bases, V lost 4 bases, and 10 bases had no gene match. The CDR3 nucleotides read TGCGCCAGCAGCCCCCAGACTAGCGGGGCACTATACGAGCAGTACTTC. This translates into CASSPQTSGALYEQYF.

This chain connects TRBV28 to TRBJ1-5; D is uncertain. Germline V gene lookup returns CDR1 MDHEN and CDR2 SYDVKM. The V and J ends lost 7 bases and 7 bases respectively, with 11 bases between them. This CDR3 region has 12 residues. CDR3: CASIRGSQPQHF. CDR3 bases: TGTGCCAGCATAAGAGGATCCCAGCCCCAGCATTTT.

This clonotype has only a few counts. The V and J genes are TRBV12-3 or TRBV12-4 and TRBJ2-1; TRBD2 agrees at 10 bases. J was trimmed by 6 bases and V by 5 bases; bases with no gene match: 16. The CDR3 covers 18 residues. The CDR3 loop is CASSPGPQLAGYRNEQFF. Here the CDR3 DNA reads TGTGCCAGCAGTCCAGGCCCCCAACTAGCGGGGTATCGCAATGAGCAGTTCTTC.

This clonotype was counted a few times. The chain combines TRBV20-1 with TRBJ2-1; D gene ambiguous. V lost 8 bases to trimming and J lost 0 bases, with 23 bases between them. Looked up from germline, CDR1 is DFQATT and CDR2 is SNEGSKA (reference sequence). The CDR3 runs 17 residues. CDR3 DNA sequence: TGCAGTATAGATGGGATTAACCTGCCCTCCTCCTACAATGAGCAGTTCTTC. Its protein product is CSIDGINLPSSYNEQFF.

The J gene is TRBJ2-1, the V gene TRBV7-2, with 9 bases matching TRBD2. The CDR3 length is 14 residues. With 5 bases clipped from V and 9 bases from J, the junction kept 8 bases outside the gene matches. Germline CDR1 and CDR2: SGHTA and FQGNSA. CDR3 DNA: TGTGCCAGCAGCCCCTTAGCGGGAGCGACTGAGCAGTTCTTC. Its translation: CASSPLAGATEQFF. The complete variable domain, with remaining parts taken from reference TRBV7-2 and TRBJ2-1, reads GAGVSQSPSNKVTEKGKDVELRCDPISGHTALYWYRQSLGQGLEFLIYFQGNSAPDKSGLPSDRFSAERTGGSVSTLTIQRTQQEDSAVYLCASSPLAGATEQFFGPGTRLTVL.

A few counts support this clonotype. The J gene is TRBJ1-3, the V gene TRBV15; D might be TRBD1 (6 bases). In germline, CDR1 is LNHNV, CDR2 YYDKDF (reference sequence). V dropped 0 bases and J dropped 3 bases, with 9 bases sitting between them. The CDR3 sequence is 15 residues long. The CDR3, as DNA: TGTGCCACCAGCAGAGAGGGGGGCGGTGGAAACACCATATATTTT. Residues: CATSREGGGGNTIYF. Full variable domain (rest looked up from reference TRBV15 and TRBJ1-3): DAMVIQNPRYQVTQFGKPVTLSCSQTLNHNVMYWYQQKSSQAPKLLFHYYDKDFNNEADTPDNFQSRRPNTSFCFLDIRSPGLGDTAMYLCATSREGGGGNTIYFGEGSWLTVV.

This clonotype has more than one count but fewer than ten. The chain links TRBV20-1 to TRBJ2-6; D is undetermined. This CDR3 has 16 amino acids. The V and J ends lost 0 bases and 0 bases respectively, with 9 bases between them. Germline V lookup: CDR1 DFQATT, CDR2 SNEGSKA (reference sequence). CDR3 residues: CSARDVESSGANVLTF. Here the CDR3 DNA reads TGCAGTGCTAGAGATGTGGAGAGCTCTGGGGCCAACGTCCTGACTTTC.

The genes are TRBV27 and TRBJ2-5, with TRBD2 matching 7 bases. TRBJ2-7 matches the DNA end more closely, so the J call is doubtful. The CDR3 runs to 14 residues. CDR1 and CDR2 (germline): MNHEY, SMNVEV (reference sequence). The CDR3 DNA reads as TGTGCCAGCAGTCCACGGGAGGCGGGCCTCGAGCAGTACTTC. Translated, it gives CASSPREAGLEQYF.

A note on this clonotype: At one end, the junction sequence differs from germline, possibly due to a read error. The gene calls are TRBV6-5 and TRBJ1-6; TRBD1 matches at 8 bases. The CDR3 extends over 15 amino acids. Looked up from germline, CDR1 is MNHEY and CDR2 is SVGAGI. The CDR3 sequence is CTSSYSDRGDSPLHF. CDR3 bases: TGTACCAGCAGTTACTCTGACAGGGGAGACTCACCCCTCCACTTT.

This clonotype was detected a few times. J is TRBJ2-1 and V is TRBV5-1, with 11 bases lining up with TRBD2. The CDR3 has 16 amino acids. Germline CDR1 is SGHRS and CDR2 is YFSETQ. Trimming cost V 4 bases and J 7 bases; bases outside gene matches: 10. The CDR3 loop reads CASSVNSGRAGNEQFF. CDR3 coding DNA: TGCGCCAGCAGCGTAAATAGCGGGAGGGCCGGGAATGAGCAGTTCTTC.